This TCR beta chain came from a study of T-cell memory formation after mild COVID-19. General observations from the study: Certain responding clones were present in pre-infection memory, suggesting participation of cross-reactive memory.

Germline assignment: CDR1 KGHDR and CDR2 SFDVKD. The CDR3 has 11 amino acids. With 3 bases removed from V and 6 bases from J, the gap between germline ends came to 2 bases. This clonotype occurred a few times. What it binds is not known. In TCRdb, the 5' RACE reads were re-called with MiXCR into one record per CDR3 protein. The sample has 250,000 or so distinct CDR3 sequences; about 20% are singletons. The chain links TRBV24-1 to TRBJ2-4; D is unresolved. The origin of this receptor is a man between 18 and 35 years old who had mild COVID-19 (a few samples of this study predate the infection). Cell type and time point are not known. Sequencing was performed on PBMCs or a T cell subset sorted from them (not recorded which). CDR3 DNA: TGTGCCACCAGTGATCTAAACATTCAGTACTTC. Its protein is CATSDLNIQYF.